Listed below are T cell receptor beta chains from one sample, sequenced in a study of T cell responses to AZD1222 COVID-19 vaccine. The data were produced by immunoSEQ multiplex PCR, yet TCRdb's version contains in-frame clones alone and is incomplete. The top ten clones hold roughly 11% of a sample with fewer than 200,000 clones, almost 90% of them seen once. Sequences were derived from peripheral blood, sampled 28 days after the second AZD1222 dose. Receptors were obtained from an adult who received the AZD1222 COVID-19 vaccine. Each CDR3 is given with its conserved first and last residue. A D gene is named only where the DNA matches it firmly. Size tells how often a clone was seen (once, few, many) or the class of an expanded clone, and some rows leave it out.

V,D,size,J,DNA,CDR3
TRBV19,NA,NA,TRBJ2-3,TGTGCCAGTAGGAACCCCGGATTTAATACGCAGTATTTT,CASRNPGFNTQYF
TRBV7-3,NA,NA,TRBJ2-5,TGTGCCAGCAGCCCCATAGGGCCAGCCCCCCAAGAGACCCAGTACTTC,CASSPIGPAPQETQYF
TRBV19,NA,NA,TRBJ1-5,TGTGCCAGTAGTATGACTAGGGAGAGTGGGGCCAATCAGCCCCAGCATTTT,CASSMTRESGANQPQHF
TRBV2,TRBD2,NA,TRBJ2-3,TGTGCCAGCAGGGGGACTAGGTCCCCGGGGACGCAGTATTTT,CASRGTRSPGTQYF
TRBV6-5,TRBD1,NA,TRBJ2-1,TGTGCCAGCAGTTACGGGACAGACAGTTTCGATGAGCAGTTCTTC,CASSYGTDSFDEQFF
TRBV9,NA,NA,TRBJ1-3,TGTGCCAGCAGCGCGGGGGCCCGTTCTGGAAACACCATATATTTT,CASSAGARSGNTIYF
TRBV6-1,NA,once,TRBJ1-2,TGTGCCAGCAGTGAAACAGCAGAGCGTTATGGCTACACCTTC,CASSETAERYGYTF
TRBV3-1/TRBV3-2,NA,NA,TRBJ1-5,TGTGCCAGCAGCCCCGGGGGGGCCCTCCCAGGGCAGCCCCAGCATTTT,CASSPGGALPGQPQHF
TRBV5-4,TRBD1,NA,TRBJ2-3,TGTGCCGCCTGGGGACAGGGGGCAGATACGCAGTATTTT,CAAWGQGADTQYF
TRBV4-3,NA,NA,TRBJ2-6,TGCGCCAGCAGCCAGGAGGGGGCCGGGGCCAACGTCCTGACTTTC,CASSQEGAGANVLTF
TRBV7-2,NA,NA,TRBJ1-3,TGTGCCAGCAGCTTAGGTTGGGGCCTGGCTGGAAACACCATATATTTT,CASSLGWGLAGNTIYF
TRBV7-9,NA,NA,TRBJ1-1,TGTGCCAGCAGCTTAGAGGGCCTCACTGAAGCTTTCTTT,CASSLEGLTEAFF
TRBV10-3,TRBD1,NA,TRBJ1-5,TGTGCCATCAGTGAAGGGGACAGGGACCAGCCCCAGCATTTT,CAISEGDRDQPQHF
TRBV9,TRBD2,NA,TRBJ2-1,TGTGCCAGCAGCTCACCCGGGACTAGCATGAACAATGAGCAGTTCTTC,CASSSPGTSMNNEQFF
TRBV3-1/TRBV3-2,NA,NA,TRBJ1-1,TGTGCCAGCAGCCAAGAAGGGACGAGGGGTGAAGCTTTCTTT,CASSQEGTRGEAFF
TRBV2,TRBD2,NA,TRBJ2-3,TGTGCCAGCAGGGGAACGACTAGCGGCACAGATACGCAGTATTTT,CASRGTTSGTDTQYF
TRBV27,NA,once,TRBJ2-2,TGTGCCAGCAGTTTATTCAGCGGCGGTCGTCTGCCGGGCACCGGGGAGCTGTTTTTT,CASSLFSGGRLPGTGELFF
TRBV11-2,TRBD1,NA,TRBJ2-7,TGTGCCAGCAGCCGTCCGGGACAGGGGGCCTACGAGCAGTACTTC,CASSRPGQGAYEQYF